This T cell receptor beta chain was profiled in a study of post-analysis software for immune sequencing data. The CDR3 totals 17 residues. J was trimmed by 5 bases and V by 4 bases; bases with no gene match: 14. Germline V gene data show CDR1 as SGHDT and CDR2 as YYEEEE. Study findings and constraints: Patients carried five TRBV segments more frequently than controls did, and TRBV5-6, TRBV5-1 and TRBV20-1 were among them. Samples from a shared batch, those prepared together, strongly co-clustered by F measure.

Libraries were made from TCR beta cDNA, and they carried unique molecular identifiers. TCRdb reprocessed the PCR reads with MiXCR, giving one entry per CDR3 protein. The sample shows 700,000 to 800,000 distinct CDR3 sequences, less than 35% of them seen only once. The sample holds a few counts of this clonotype. Its matching antigen is unknown. The V and J genes are TRBV5-6 and TRBJ1-1; the match to TRBD1 covers 10 bases. The sample was blood. The receptor's source is a girl aged 5 to 17 with multiple sclerosis. Here the CDR3 reads CASSAPEGQGISTEAFF. CDR3 bases: TGTGCCAGCAGCGCCCCGGAGGGACAGGGGATTTCAACTGAAGCTTTCTTT.